This note documents a single T cell receptor beta chain sequence. What it binds is not known. CDR3 length: 19 residues. Per germline, CDR1 SGHTA and CDR2 FQGNSA. After removal of 1 base from V and 2 bases from J, the junction contained 14 bases not matched to a gene. Method: immunoSEQ multiplex PCR; TCRdb's copy keeps in-frame clones and lacks some. The table has 51,000 or so clones, around 82% seen once. During the collection period, no donor immune events like infections were recorded. The data originate from a study of identifying expanded T cells in peripheral blood. Study-wide results and limits: Differentially abundant clones: around 1.2 between replicates, about 16 at 2 to 3 weeks, over 18 at four. Across healthy donors, higher total template counts meant significantly greater roughly 2-week count variance.

The rearrangement joins TRBV7-2 to TRBJ2-3; 8 nucleotides line up with TRBD2. Sequencing input: blood. The sequence was collected from a person aged 18 to 70 in good health. Here the CDR3 DNA reads TGTGCCAGCAGCTTAGGATCCGGCGGGAGGACACTTCCCACAGATACGCAGTATTTT. This gives the protein CASSLGSGGRTLPTDTQYF.